This T cell receptor beta chain emerged from a study of cytomegalovirus exposure and HLA in healthy donors. Turning to this clone: Its antigen remains unidentified.

Whole-study results and caveats: Most TCR sequences were rare, but some public TCRs occurred in many donors.

Only in-frame clones appear in the TCRdb table, and some are missing; sequencing was by immunoSEQ multiplex PCR. Of about 140,000 clones listed, approximately 87% were seen once; the top ten hold under 3%. Trimming removed 0 bases from V and 6 bases from J, with 5 bases in between. CDR3 length: 13 residues. The germline CDR1 and CDR2 sequences are MNHEY and SVGAGI. This receptor was identified in a man younger than 35 in good health and CMV-seronegative. Sample: PBMCs. This chain connects TRBV6-5 to TRBJ2-2; no clear D. CDR3 region: CASSYSGSGELFF. Written as DNA, the CDR3 is TGTGCCAGCAGTTACTCGGGCTCCGGGGAGCTGTTTTTT.